A single sample gave rise to the 4 T cell receptor beta chains below, sequenced in a study of shared clonotypes between healthy human individuals. Here immunoSEQ multiplex PCR was the method, and the copy in TCRdb shows in-frame clones only, minus some. The table lists about 1.9 million clones, around 93% of them singletons. The naive CD8 subset, CD45RO-negative cells positively selected for CCR7, excluded terminally differentiated effector memory CD45RA+ cells. The sequenced sample was naive CD8+ T cells from PBMCs. These TCRs come from a man between 18 and 29 years old in good health. Some clones in this sample may be carry-over from other donors' samples.

The rearrangement links TRBV6-5 to TRBJ2-5; TRBD1 aligns across 9 bases. The junction had 9 bases not matched to a gene; V was cut back by 5 bases and J by 5 bases. Germline CDR1 reads MNHEY; CDR2 reads SVGAGI. The CDR3 is 15 residues long. The CDR3 reads CASSKGQGQGETQYF. DNA for the CDR3: TGTGCCAGCAGTAAAGGACAGGGGCAGGGTGAGACCCAGTACTTC.

This sequence joins TRBV6-6 and TRBJ2-7, with unresolved D. Per germline, CDR1 MNHNY and CDR2 SVGAGI (reference sequence). The CDR3 extends over 13 amino acids. The V gene lost 3 bases and the J gene lost 3 bases, with 9 bases spanning the gap. This chain's CDR3 is CASSYPPDYEQYF. Written as DNA, the CDR3 is TGTGCCAGCAGTTATCCACCCGACTACGAGCAGTACTTC.

This clone showed up just once. The CDR3 here is CAWSVNRNGAEKLFF. CDR3 bases: TGTGCCTGGAGTGTGAACAGAAACGGGGCCGAAAAACTGTTTTTT. This chain joins TRBV30 and TRBJ1-4, with D possibly matching TRBD1 (5 bases). Trimming took 0 bases from V and 8 from J, leaving 16 bases between them. The germline CDR1 and CDR2 sequences are GTSNPN and SVGIG (reference sequence). The CDR3 runs 15 residues.

J is TRBJ1-1 and V is TRBV13; no reliable D call. The CDR3 has 14 residues. Per germline, CDR1 PRHDT and CDR2 FYEKMQ (reference sequence). V was cut by 5 bases and J by 1 base, with 11 bases left in between. The CDR3, as DNA: TGTGCCAGCAGCGTGATTTCTCCGAACACTGAAGCTTTCTTT. Translating it yields CASSVISPNTEAFF.